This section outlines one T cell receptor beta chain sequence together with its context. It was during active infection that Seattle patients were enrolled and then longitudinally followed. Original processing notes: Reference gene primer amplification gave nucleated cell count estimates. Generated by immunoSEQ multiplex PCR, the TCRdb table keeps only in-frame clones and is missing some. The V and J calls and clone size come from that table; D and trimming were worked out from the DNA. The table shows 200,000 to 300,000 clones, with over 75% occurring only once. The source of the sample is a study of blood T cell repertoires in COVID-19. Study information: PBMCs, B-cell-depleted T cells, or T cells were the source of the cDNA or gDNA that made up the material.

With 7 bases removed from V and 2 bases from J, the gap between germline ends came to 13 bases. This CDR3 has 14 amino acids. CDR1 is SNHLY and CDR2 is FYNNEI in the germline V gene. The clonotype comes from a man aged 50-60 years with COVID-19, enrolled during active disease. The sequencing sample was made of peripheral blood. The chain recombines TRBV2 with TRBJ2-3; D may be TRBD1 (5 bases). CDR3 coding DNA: TGTGCCAGCATGACGGACACCATCACAGATACGCAGTATTTT. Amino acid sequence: CASMTDTITDTQYF. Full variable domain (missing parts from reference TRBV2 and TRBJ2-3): EPEVTQTPSHQVTQMGQEVILRCVPISNHLYFYWYRQILGQKVEFLVSFYNNEISEKSEIFDDQFSVERPDGSNFTLKIRSTKLEDSAMYFCASMTDTITDTQYFGPGTRLTVL.